Each of the 30 T cell receptor beta chains below was sequenced from the same sample in a study of cytomegalovirus exposure and HLA in healthy donors. Both 60 Vbeta primers and 13 Jbeta primers went into the PCR. The method was immunoSEQ multiplex PCR; TCRdb's version includes in-frame clones alone and lacks a portion of them. The sample records some 190,000 clones, approximately 90% being singletons. Source material: PBMCs. These receptors were obtained from a boy younger than 10 in good health and CMV-seronegative.

The genes are TRBV30 and TRBJ1-5, with D unresolved. Germline assignment: CDR1 GTSNPN and CDR2 SVGIG (reference sequence). The length of the CDR3 is 14 residues. Between the trimmed V and J ends, which lost 1 base and 0 bases, there was a span of 7 bases. This CDR3 reads CAWSGRDSNQPQHF. The CDR3 DNA follows: TGTGCCTGGAGTGGACGGGATAGCAATCAGCCCCAGCATTTT.

The chain has TRBV27 and TRBJ2-5; TRBD1 matches 10 bases. CDR1 is MNHEY, CDR2 SMNVEV, per germline (reference sequence). Unmatched junction bases numbered 8, after V lost 3 bases and J lost 1 base. The CDR3 is 17 amino acids. CDR3 sequence reads: CASSFRGTGVFQETQYF. The CDR3 coding sequence is TGTGCCAGCAGTTTCCGCGGGACAGGGGTGTTCCAAGAGACCCAGTACTTC.

This chain joins TRBV28 and TRBJ2-1; 9 bases match TRBD1. V lost 5 bases, J lost 6 bases, and 8 bases stayed unmatched. Germline CDR1 is MDHEN and CDR2 is SYDVKM. The CDR3 consists of 15 residues. In nucleotides, the CDR3 is TGTGCCAGCAGTACCTCCGGGACAGGGAGCAATGAGCAGTTCTTC. It specifies CASSTSGTGSNEQFF.

The CDR3 coding sequence is TGTGCCAGCAGCTGGATGGGACAGGGGGAATACGAGCAGTACTTC. Residues: CASSWMGQGEYEQYF. The chain carries TRBV7-9 and TRBJ2-7; TRBD1 matches 11 bases. The CDR3 loop spans 15 amino acids. The germline CDR1 and CDR2 sequences are SEHNR and FQNEAQ (reference sequence). The V gene end was trimmed by 4 bases and the J gene end by 4 bases; junction bases not matched to a gene: 6.

This clone was counted a few times. This rearrangement joins TRBV10-3 to TRBJ2-6; maybe TRBD1 (5 bases). The V end was cut by 3 bases, the J end by 2 bases, with 11 bases between. Germline V gene lookup returns CDR1 ENHRY and CDR2 SYGVKD. The CDR3 is made up of 16 amino acids. CDR3 loop: CAISDLQGTGANVLTF. Written as DNA, the CDR3 is TGTGCCATCAGTGACCTCCAGGGTACTGGGGCCAACGTCCTGACTTTC.

As DNA, the CDR3 is TGTGCCAGCAGTTACGGACTTCAAGAGACCCAGTACTTC. Protein product: CASSYGLQETQYF. This chain links TRBV6-5 with TRBJ2-5; TRBD2 is a possible D gene (5 bases). Trimming took off 2 bases at V and 2 bases at J, with 6 bases between the two ends. The length of the CDR3 is 13 residues. Germline V gene data show CDR1 as MNHEY and CDR2 as SVGAGI.

This chain uses TRBV27 with TRBJ2-7, with a tentative D call TRBD2 (5 bases). The CDR3 runs 13 residues. With 6 bases removed from V and 6 bases from J, the gap between germline ends came to 15 bases. Germline lookup yields CDR1 MNHEY and CDR2 SMNVEV (reference sequence). The CDR3 bases are TGTGCCAGCAGCCCGGCAGAGGGAAGCGAGCAGTACTTC. Translated: CASSPAEGSEQYF.

The chain combines TRBV15 with TRBJ2-5, with D possibly being TRBD1 (5 bases). The DNA end is a closer match to TRBJ2-7, so the J assignment may be wrong. The CDR3 has 14 residues. CDR1 and CDR2 (germline): LNHNV, YYDKDF (reference sequence). CDR3 coding DNA: TGTGCCACCAGCGTGGGGCATGGGGACTACGAGCAGTACTTC. Residues: CATSVGHGDYEQYF.

CDR3 in amino acids: CAWSAVHTEAFF. The CDR3, as DNA: TGTGCCTGGAGTGCCGTCCACACTGAAGCTTTCTTT. The gene calls are TRBV30 and TRBJ1-1; D is unresolved. This CDR3 is built from 12 residues. Germline loops: CDR1 GTSNPN, CDR2 SVGIG (reference sequence). The V end was cut by 1 base, the J end by 3 bases, with 6 bases between.

The chain couples TRBV30 to TRBJ1-2; 10 nucleotides match TRBD1. Losses at the gene ends were 6 bases for V and 4 bases for J; bases not matched to a gene: 11. The CDR3 extends over 15 amino acids. Germline CDR1 reads GTSNPN; CDR2 reads SVGIG (reference sequence). The CDR3: CACPMGTGDSYGYTF. DNA for the CDR3: TGTGCCTGCCCCATGGGGACAGGGGATTCCTATGGCTACACCTTC.

The rearrangement uses TRBV27 and TRBJ2-7, with TRBD2 matching 9 bases. The germline gives CDR1 MNHEY, CDR2 SMNVEV (reference sequence). V was pared by 4 bases and J by 3 bases, with 4 bases of the junction left unmatched. The CDR3 is 14 residues long. CDR3 residues: CASSSSGNSYEQYF. The CDR3 bases are TGTGCCAGCAGTTCTAGCGGGAATAGCTACGAGCAGTACTTC.

The chain links TRBV2 to TRBJ2-5, with D maybe TRBD1 (5 bases). The V gene lost 6 bases and the J gene lost 1 base, with 12 bases spanning the gap. Germline V gives CDR1 SNHLY, CDR2 FYNNEI. The CDR3 extends over 14 amino acids. The CDR3 loop is CASRIDRIQETQYF. For the CDR3, the DNA is TGTGCCAGCAGAATCGACAGAATCCAAGAGACCCAGTACTTC.

This chain connects TRBV5-6 to TRBJ1-6; no definite D call. The CDR3 is made up of 15 amino acids. V dropped 0 bases and J dropped 6 bases, with 10 bases sitting between them. Germline V gene data show CDR1 as SGHDT and CDR2 as YYEEEE. The CDR3 DNA reads as TGTGCCAGCAGCTTGGTGGCAGCGTCTAATTCACCCCTCCACTTT. Translated: CASSLVAASNSPLHF.

The chain carries TRBV5-5 and TRBJ2-1; 13 bases fit TRBD2. The CDR3 sequence is 15 residues long. Germline values: CDR1 SGHKS, CDR2 YYEKEE (reference sequence). J was trimmed by 7 bases and V by 4 bases; bases with no gene match: 5. This chain's CDR3 is CASSGGLAGENEQFF. The CDR3 bases are TGTGCCAGCAGCGGAGGACTAGCGGGAGAGAATGAGCAGTTCTTC.

This clone was picked up a small number of times. The V and J genes are TRBV11-2 and TRBJ2-1, with D maybe TRBD2 (8 bases). Germline V lookup: CDR1 SGHAT, CDR2 FQNNGV. V lost 3 bases to trimming and J lost 0 bases, with 12 bases between them. This CDR3 is built from 16 residues. DNA of the CDR3: TGTGCCAGCAGCTTGCGGGGGGACAGCTCCTACAATGAGCAGTTCTTC. Translation: CASSLRGDSSYNEQFF.

CDR3 loop: CASSLNTVNTEAFF. As DNA, the CDR3 is TGCGCCAGCAGCTTGAATACAGTGAACACTGAAGCTTTCTTT. V usage is TRBV5-1 and J usage is TRBJ1-1; D not certain. V shed 1 base and J shed 0 bases, with 7 bases lying between them. Germline V gene data show CDR1 as SGHRS and CDR2 as YFSETQ. This CDR3 comprises 14 residues. The full variable domain, with the rest looked up from reference TRBV5-1 and TRBJ1-1, is KAGVTQTPRYLIKTRGQQVTLSCSPISGHRSVSWYQQTPGQGLQFLFEYFSETQRNKGNFPGRFSGRQFSNSRSEMNVSTLELGDSALYLCASSLNTVNTEAFFGQGTRLTVV.

V usage is TRBV4-1 and J usage is TRBJ2-7; 9 bases agree with TRBD1. V lost 1 base and J lost 1; bases outside the gene matches: 8. Germline V gene sequence: CDR1 MGHRA, CDR2 YSYEKL. The CDR3 consists of 17 residues. The CDR3 spells CASSQVRIGQGSYEQYF. The CDR3 region has the DNA TGCGCCAGCAGCCAAGTCCGCATAGGACAGGGGTCCTACGAGCAGTACTTC.

This clone has only one observation. The rearrangement joins TRBV28 to TRBJ2-5, with TRBD2 as a possible D gene (5 bases). The length of the CDR3 is 17 residues. Between the trimmed V and J ends, which lost 4 bases and 4 bases, there was a span of 22 bases. CDR1 is MDHEN and CDR2 is SYDVKM in the germline V gene. DNA of the CDR3: TGTGCCAGCAGTTCCCACCGCCTAGGGCGGGTAGGAGAGACCCAGTACTTC. It codes for CASSSHRLGRVGETQYF.

The CDR3 bases are TGTGCCAGCAGCCAAGAATTGGAGGGCACTGAAGCTTTCTTT. Its protein product is CASSQELEGTEAFF. This chain uses TRBV14 with TRBJ1-1; no firm D call. The germline V gene encodes CDR1 SGHDN and CDR2 FVKESK. Deletions cut 0 bases from V and 4 bases from J, with 9 bases between. The length of the CDR3 is 14 residues.

This chain links TRBV9 with TRBJ2-3, with TRBD2 identical over 10 bases. V shed 0 bases, J shed 2 bases, and the junction held 12 bases outside the gene matches. The CDR3 has 19 residues. Per germline, CDR1 SGDLS and CDR2 YYNGEE. CDR3 in amino acids: CASSVAKDSLAGPTDTQYF. CDR3 in DNA: TGTGCCAGCAGCGTAGCAAAAGATTCACTAGCGGGACCCACAGATACGCAGTATTTT.

The CDR3 spells CASSQLAGAVDTQYF. CDR3 DNA: TGCGCCAGCAGCCAACTAGCGGGGGCCGTCGATACGCAGTATTTT. The genes are TRBV4-1 and TRBJ2-3, with 10 bases lining up with TRBD2. In germline, CDR1 is MGHRA, CDR2 YSYEKL. V dropped 2 bases and J dropped 6; count of bases not matched to a gene: 5. CDR3 length: 15 residues.

The chain uses TRBV4-1 and TRBJ2-2; no definite D call. CDR1 is MGHRA and CDR2 is YSYEKL in the germline V gene. With 0 bases removed from V and 1 base from J, the gap between germline ends came to 12 bases. CDR3 size: 17 residues. The CDR3 nucleotides read TGCGCCAGCAGCCAAGATCTACTGCTAGGGAACACCGGGGAGCTGTTTTTT. Translation: CASSQDLLLGNTGELFF.

The chain joins TRBV28 to TRBJ1-4, with TRBD1 matching 7 bases. Germline CDR1 and CDR2: MDHEN and SYDVKM. The CDR3 loop spans 15 amino acids. With V trimmed by 5 bases and J by 0 bases, 3 bases remained unmatched. The CDR3, as DNA: TGTGCCAGCAGTGCTGGACAGGCAACTAATGAAAAACTGTTTTTT. Encoded protein: CASSAGQATNEKLFF.

V is TRBV5-1 and J is TRBJ2-2, with 9 nucleotides matching TRBD1. Per the germline V gene, CDR1 is SGHRS and CDR2 is YFSETQ. The CDR3 runs to 16 residues. The V segment lost 4 bases and the J segment 4 bases; nucleotides outside the gene matches: 8. The CDR3 nucleotides read TGCGCCAGCAGCCTGAGGGGACAGGGTCGCACCGGGGAGCTGTTTTTT. It encodes CASSLRGQGRTGELFF.

This sequence joins TRBV15 and TRBJ2-5, with D possibly being TRBD2 (6 bases). In germline, CDR1 is LNHNV, CDR2 YYDKDF (reference sequence). The V end lost 3 bases, the J end lost 4 bases, and 12 bases lay between the germline ends. The CDR3 runs 14 residues. CDR3 region: CATSSPIGRETQYF. CDR3 bases: TGTGCCACCAGCAGCCCTATCGGGAGAGAGACCCAGTACTTC.

Note on this clone: One end of the junction does not line up with germline, which may come from a read error. The J gene is TRBJ1-1, the V gene TRBV7-9; D may be TRBD1 (5 bases). Germline CDR1 reads SEHNR; CDR2 reads FQNEAQ (reference sequence). CDR3 size: 17 residues. CDR3 bases: TGTTCCAGCAGCTTAGCCCCAGGGCCCGAAATGAACACTGAAGCTTTCTTT. This sequence encodes CSSSLAPGPEMNTEAFF.

The V and J genes are TRBV19 and TRBJ1-1, with TRBD1 matching 7 bases. Germline values: CDR1 LNHDA, CDR2 SQIVND (reference sequence). The CDR3 sequence is 17 residues long. Trimming took 6 bases from V and 0 from J; bases not matched to a gene: 13. The CDR3 spells CASRGLTGVRLNTEAFF. DNA of the CDR3: TGTGCCAGTAGGGGCTTAACAGGGGTGCGATTGAACACTGAAGCTTTCTTT.

The chain is built from TRBV5-4 and TRBJ2-2; TRBD2 aligns across 8 bases. The CDR3 covers 14 residues. The V gene's germline CDR1 is SGHNT and CDR2 YYREEE (reference sequence). J lost 6 bases, V lost 4 bases, and 5 bases had no gene match. DNA of the CDR3: TGTGCCAGCAGCGCCCCGGGGGGGGCCGGGGAGCTGTTTTTT. Its translation is CASSAPGGAGELFF.

There are a few counts of this clone. The chain combines TRBV27 with TRBJ2-1; no clear D. The CDR3 covers 12 residues. CDR1 is MNHEY and CDR2 is SMNVEV in the germline V gene (reference sequence). V was shortened by 3 bases and J by 7 bases, with 7 bases between the two germline ends. This chain's CDR3 is CASSLFGNEQFF. The CDR3 nucleotides are TGTGCCAGCAGTTTGTTCGGGAATGAGCAGTTCTTC.

This clone was observed a single time. V is TRBV27 and J is TRBJ2-7, with TRBD2 as a possible D gene (5 bases). Trimming shortened V by 6 bases and J by 4 bases, and 22 bases separated the two germline ends. Looked up from germline, CDR1 is MNHEY and CDR2 is SMNVEV (reference sequence). The CDR3 runs 16 residues. Here the CDR3 reads CASSHLGSGEAYEQYF. The CDR3, as DNA: TGTGCCAGCAGCCATCTGGGGAGTGGTGAGGCGTACGAGCAGTACTTC.